A single sample is the source of the 30 T cell receptor beta chains below, sequenced in a study of T cells in Graves' hyperthyroidism and ophthalmopathy (dated 2019 in TCRdb). Library preparation used multiplex PCR. Sequencing instrument: Illumina HiSeq 2000. The TCR beta CDR3 regions were amplified from the RNA transcripts. For the first round of RT-PCR on the TCR CDR3, the HTBI primer set was used together with the Qiagen OneStep RT-PCR kit. Through fastp at Q25 and MiXCR, TCRdb rebuilt clones from the public reads, retaining in-frame beta chains. Rows with a matching CDR3 protein are joined into one entry that keeps the most common DNA and genes. Here the sample has a few hundred thousand distinct CDR3 sequences; over 15% occur a single time. The top ten hold about 50% of the sample. Sample: blood. These receptors were collected from a woman between 55 and 75 years old with Graves' ophthalmopathy.

The rearrangement joins TRBV20-1 to TRBJ2-1; D is ambiguous. V was pared by 3 bases and J by 0 bases, with 12 bases between. The CDR3 is 15 amino acids. Looked up from germline, CDR1 is DFQATT and CDR2 is SNEGSKA (reference sequence). CDR3 bases: TGCAGTGCTAGTGGTCTCGGAATCTCCTACAATGAGCAGTTCTTC. Translating gives CSASGLGISYNEQFF.

In its sample, this clonotype was seen many times. The rearrangement links TRBV12-3 or TRBV12-4 to TRBJ1-2; D not certain. V was cut by 3 bases and J by 7 bases, with 9 bases left in between. The CDR3 extends over 12 amino acids. The CDR3 DNA reads as TGTGCCAGCAGTTTCAGGACTTTTGGCTACACCTTC. Protein sequence: CASSFRTFGYTF.

This clonotype was counted ten times or more. The genes are TRBV7-3 and TRBJ2-3, with 7 bases identical to TRBD2. CDR1 is SGHTA, CDR2 FQGTGA, per germline. CDR3 length: 15 amino acids. The V gene end was trimmed by 4 bases and the J gene end by 0 bases; junction bases not matched to a gene: 4. In DNA, the CDR3 is TGTGCCAGCAGCTCTATAGCGGGTAGCACAGATACGCAGTATTTT. As protein: CASSSIAGSTDTQYF.

The rearrangement joins TRBV3-2 to TRBJ2-2; the D call of TRBD2 is as the table states it, not checked on the DNA. TRBV3-2 corresponds to a pseudogene. The CDR3 contains 16 residues. The chain's CDR3 is CASSQERERGTGELFF. In nucleotides, the CDR3 is TGTGCCAGCAGCCAAGAAAGGGAGCGGGGCACCGGGGAGCTGTTTTTT.

This clonotype has a count of ten or more. V and J are TRBV28 and TRBJ1-3; D is uncertain. Germline values: CDR1 MDHEN, CDR2 SYDVKM. The CDR3 contains 13 residues. The V end lost 5 bases, the J end lost 0 bases, and 5 bases lay between the germline ends. For the CDR3, the DNA is TGTGCCAGCAGTCCCCCCTCTGGAAACACCATATATTTT. It codes for CASSPPSGNTIYF.

This clonotype was seen repeatedly, ten times or more. The chain employs TRBV27 and TRBJ1-5; TRBD1 might be the D (5 bases). This CDR3 comprises 16 residues. Trimming removed 1 base at V and 7 bases at J, with 17 bases between. In germline, CDR1 is MNHEY, CDR2 SMNVEV (reference sequence). CDR3 DNA sequence: TGTGCCAGCAGTTTATTCAGGGTAGAGGGTCAACAGCCCCAGCATTTT. This translates into CASSLFRVEGQQPQHF.

This clonotype occurred once. V and J are TRBV9 and TRBJ2-1; a possible D gene is TRBD2 (6 bases). Germline V gives CDR1 SGDLS, CDR2 YYNGEE. This CDR3 spans 16 amino acids. Trimming stripped 0 bases from V and 2 bases from J, with 12 bases between. DNA for the CDR3: TGTGCCAGCAGCGTAGGTCTAGCGTTACCCTACAATGAGCAGTTCTTC. This sequence encodes CASSVGLALPYNEQFF.

There are many counts of this clonotype. The genes are TRBV18 and TRBJ2-1, with D tentatively TRBD1 or TRBD2 (6 bases each). Germline V gives CDR1 KGHSH, CDR2 LQKENI. Trimming took off 6 bases at V and 8 bases at J, with 14 bases between the two ends. The CDR3 totals 13 residues. For the CDR3, the DNA is TGTGCCAGCTCGGGGGGCGCGGCCGATGAGCAGTTCTTC. It encodes CASSGGAADEQFF.

This clonotype was observed many times. The rearrangement links TRBV28 to TRBJ2-7; no clear D gene. The CDR3 is made up of 12 amino acids. Trimming stripped 2 bases from V and 9 bases from J, with 11 bases between. Germline CDR1 reads MDHEN; CDR2 reads SYDVKM. CDR3 amino acids: CASSLAFVGQYF. CDR3 DNA sequence: TGTGCCAGCAGTTTAGCCTTCGTCGGGCAGTACTTC.

At least ten counts were recorded for this clonotype. J is TRBJ1-2 and V is TRBV12-3 or TRBV12-4; D ambiguous. The CDR3 has 11 residues. V lost 7 bases to trimming and J lost 8 bases, with 11 bases between them. The CDR3: CASTEWGGYTF. CDR3 in DNA: TGTGCCAGCACCGAATGGGGAGGCTACACCTTC.

Only a few counts were recorded for this clonotype. The gene calls are TRBV27 and TRBJ2-3, with unresolved D. This CDR3 is 14 amino acids long. Germline V gene sequence: CDR1 MNHEY, CDR2 SMNVEV (reference sequence). The V end was cut by 5 bases, the J end by 3 bases, with 12 bases between. CDR3 coding DNA: TGTGCCAGCAGTATAAAGGGCCATACAGATACGCAGTATTTT. Its protein product is CASSIKGHTDTQYF.

This clonotype was detected a few times. The chain couples TRBV19 to TRBJ2-3; 8 bases line up with TRBD2. Germline V gene lookup returns CDR1 LNHDA and CDR2 SQIVND (reference sequence). The CDR3 sequence is 16 residues long. The ends lost 4 bases at V and 0 bases at J; junction bases unmatched: 6. CDR3 loop: CASSTTLAGSTDTQYF. The DNA for the CDR3 is TGTGCCAGTAGTACCACTCTAGCGGGTAGCACAGATACGCAGTATTTT.

This clonotype has more than one count but fewer than ten. This chain links TRBV7-2 with TRBJ2-4; D possibly corresponds to TRBD2 (7 bases). The germline V gene encodes CDR1 SGHTA and CDR2 FQGNSA. This CDR3 contains 13 residues. Between the trimmed V and J ends, which lost 3 bases and 9 bases, there was a span of 12 bases. CDR3 sequence reads: CASSFNREGIQYF. CDR3 DNA: TGTGCCAGCAGCTTTAACAGGGAGGGCATTCAGTACTTC.

CDR3 sequence: CATSKGLAGGGYEQYF. The CDR3 bases are TGTGCCACCAGCAAGGGACTAGCGGGAGGCGGCTACGAGCAGTACTTC. The chain joins TRBV15 to TRBJ2-7, with TRBD2 matching over 15 bases. The CDR3 loop spans 16 amino acids. The V and J ends lost 4 bases and 3 bases, in that order; junction bases with no gene match: 4. Per the germline V gene, CDR1 is LNHNV and CDR2 is YYDKDF (reference sequence).

At least ten counts were recorded for this clonotype. The chain links TRBV7-2 to TRBJ1-1, with D perhaps TRBD1 (6 bases). The CDR3 extends over 15 amino acids. Per germline, CDR1 SGHTA and CDR2 FQGNSA. Trimming pared 5 bases from V and 4 bases from J, leaving 17 bases between. For the CDR3, the DNA is TGTGCCAGCAGCCCCCCGGGCAGGGGCGGCACTGAAGCTTTCTTT. Translation gives CASSPPGRGGTEAFF.

V usage is TRBV14 and J usage is TRBJ1-6, with TRBD1 matching 9 bases. The CDR3 is 14 residues long. Germline CDR1 is SGHDN and CDR2 is FVKESK. The junction had 3 bases not matched to a gene; V was cut back by 6 bases and J by 6 bases. CDR3 protein: CASRGQGRNSPLHF. CDR3 bases: TGTGCCAGCAGGGGACAGGGCCGTAATTCACCCCTCCACTTT.

This clonotype has at least ten counts. The genes are TRBV2 and TRBJ1-1; 7 nucleotides align to TRBD1. The germline gives CDR1 SNHLY, CDR2 FYNNEI. This CDR3 comprises 14 residues. V dropped 5 bases and J dropped 0; count of bases not matched to a gene: 3. The CDR3: CASSPGGLNTEAFF. In nucleotides, the CDR3 is TGTGCCAGCAGTCCAGGGGGTTTGAACACTGAAGCTTTCTTT.

This clonotype was counted a few times. V gene TRBV4-3 combines with J gene TRBJ2-7; D perhaps matches TRBD1 (5 bases). Trimming pared 5 bases from V and 2 bases from J, leaving 13 bases between. CDR1 and CDR2 (germline): LGHNA, YSLEER. This CDR3 is 14 amino acids long. The CDR3 loop is CASSTGAEAYEQYF. Written as DNA, the CDR3 is TGCGCCAGCAGCACTGGGGCCGAAGCCTACGAGCAGTACTTC.

This clonotype showed up many times. This chain links TRBV5-1 with TRBJ2-3, with TRBD2 identical over 8 bases. Losses at the gene ends were 4 bases for V and 5 bases for J; bases not matched to a gene: 9. From germline, CDR1 is SGHRS and CDR2 YFSETQ. The CDR3 is made up of 15 amino acids. CDR3 in amino acids: CASSTQSGGQDTQYF. CDR3 nucleotides: TGCGCCAGCAGCACCCAAAGCGGGGGTCAAGATACGCAGTATTTT. Complete variable domain (other parts from reference TRBV5-1 and TRBJ2-3): KAGVTQTPRYLIKTRGQQVTLSCSPISGHRSVSWYQQTPGQGLQFLFEYFSETQRNKGNFPGRFSGRQFSNSRSEMNVSTLELGDSALYLCASSTQSGGQDTQYFGPGTRLTVL.

The sample holds one count of this clonotype. The gene calls are TRBV6-1 and TRBJ1-5; a possible D gene is TRBD1 (5 bases). The V end lost 9 bases, the J end lost 3 bases, and 18 bases lay between the germline ends. The length of the CDR3 is 15 residues. CDR1 and CDR2 (germline): MNHNS, SASEGT. The DNA of the CDR3 is TGTGCCAGTAGATTCATACAGGCCGACAATCAGCCCCAGCATTTT. Amino acids: CASRFIQADNQPQHF.

This clonotype was found a few times. The chain is built from TRBV27 and TRBJ2-1; D not resolved. This CDR3 has 16 amino acids. CDR1 and CDR2 (germline): MNHEY, SMNVEV (reference sequence). V dropped 0 bases and J dropped 2 bases, with 11 bases sitting between them. Written as DNA, the CDR3 is TGTGCCAGCAGTTTATCCGGTGCCCCCCCCTACAATGAGCAGTTCTTC. Translating gives CASSLSGAPPYNEQFF.

This clonotype has ten or more counts. The genes are TRBV20-1 and TRBJ2-7; D is unresolved. CDR1 and CDR2 from the germline V gene are DFQATT and SNEGSKA (reference sequence). V dropped 0 bases and J dropped 4 bases, with 13 bases sitting between them. The CDR3 sequence is 14 residues long. The CDR3 coding sequence is TGCAGTGCTAGAGACAGGAGAAACGCTTACGAGCAGTACTTC. Protein product: CSARDRRNAYEQYF.

This chain joins TRBV5-6 and TRBJ1-2; D is uncertain. Trimming shortened V by 2 bases and J by 4 bases, and 15 bases separated the two germline ends. The CDR3 extends over 15 amino acids. Germline-derived CDR1 and CDR2 are SGHDT and YYEEEE. CDR3 in DNA: TGTGCCAGCAGCTTATCCTTATCGAACCTCTATGGCTACACCTTC. Amino acids: CASSLSLSNLYGYTF.

This clonotype was observed a handful of times. V gene TRBV6-2 or TRBV6-3 combines with J gene TRBJ2-4, with a weak D call TRBD2 (6 bases). V was shortened by 7 bases and J by 6 bases, with 16 bases between the two germline ends. CDR1 and CDR2 from the germline V gene are MNHEY and SVGEGT. The CDR3 contains 14 residues. The CDR3 DNA is TGTGCCAGCACCTCAACGACCGGGGGAAACATTCAGTACTTC. Protein product: CASTSTTGGNIQYF.

This clonotype was found a few times. The genes are TRBV7-9 and TRBJ1-1, with no clear D. Per the germline V gene, CDR1 is SEHNR and CDR2 is FQNEAQ (reference sequence). The CDR3 totals 15 residues. Trimming removed 2 bases from V and 3 bases from J, with 13 bases in between. CDR3 DNA sequence: TGTGCCAGCAGCTTACGGCACGGTCGGGACACTGAAGCTTTCTTT. Its translation: CASSLRHGRDTEAFF. Combining the CDR3 with reference TRBV7-9 and TRBJ1-1 gives the whole variable domain DTGVSQNPRHKITKRGQNVTFRCDPISEHNRLYWYRQTLGQGPEFLTYFQNEAQLEKSRLLSDRFSAERPKGSFSTLEIQRTEQGDSAMYLCASSLRHGRDTEAFFGQGTRLTVV.

The chain couples TRBV19 to TRBJ1-5; tentatively, D is TRBD1 (5 bases). Germline V gene lookup returns CDR1 LNHDA and CDR2 SQIVND (reference sequence). The CDR3 spans 15 residues. V was clipped by 7 bases and J by 2 bases, with 15 bases between them. In DNA form, the CDR3 reads TGTGCCAGTAAATCCCGCAGGGTTGGCAATCAGCCCCAGCATTTT. Translation: CASKSRRVGNQPQHF. Full variable domain (missing parts from reference TRBV19 and TRBJ1-5): DGGITQSPKYLFRKEGQNVTLSCEQNLNHDAMYWYRQDPGQGLRLIYYSQIVNDFQKGDIAEGYSVSREKKESFPLTVTSAQKNPTAFYLCASKSRRVGNQPQHFGDGTRLSIL.

In its sample, this clonotype was seen many times. V usage is TRBV6-2 or TRBV6-3 and J usage is TRBJ1-2; no clear D gene. The V end was cut by 0 bases, the J end by 8 bases, with 7 bases between. This CDR3 is built from 12 residues. Germline V CDR1 and CDR2: MNHEY, SVGEGT. Written as DNA, the CDR3 is TGTGCCAGCAGTTACTCGGCCGGGGGCTACACCTTC. Protein: CASSYSAGGYTF.

This clonotype was seen many times. This CDR3 is CASSFSTGTGSDTQYF. The CDR3 bases are TGTGCCAGTAGTTTCTCCACCGGGACAGGGTCAGATACGCAGTATTTT. The chain carries TRBV19 and TRBJ2-3, with 9 bases identical to TRBD1. The CDR3 has 16 amino acids. The germline V gene encodes CDR1 LNHDA and CDR2 SQIVND (reference sequence). V shed 5 bases and J 4 bases; nucleotides not matched to a gene: 10.

This clonotype was found many times. The chain employs TRBV6-2 or TRBV6-3 and TRBJ1-2, with a weak D call TRBD1 (6 bases). V was clipped by 6 bases and J by 3 bases, with 14 bases between them. The CDR3 extends over 14 amino acids. Germline V gene data show CDR1 as MNHEY and CDR2 as SVGEGT. CDR3 residues: CASRHPRTDYGYTF. CDR3 bases: TGTGCCAGCAGGCACCCGAGGACAGACTATGGCTACACCTTC.

The V gene is TRBV15, the J gene TRBJ1-5, with D tentatively TRBD1 (6 bases). Germline lookup yields CDR1 LNHNV and CDR2 YYDKDF (reference sequence). The CDR3 has 16 residues. Trimming took off 0 bases at V and 4 bases at J, with 13 bases between the two ends. CDR3 sequence (DNA): TGTGCCACCAGCAGAGATATTCGGACAGTAAATCAGCCCCAGCATTTT. It translates to CATSRDIRTVNQPQHF.